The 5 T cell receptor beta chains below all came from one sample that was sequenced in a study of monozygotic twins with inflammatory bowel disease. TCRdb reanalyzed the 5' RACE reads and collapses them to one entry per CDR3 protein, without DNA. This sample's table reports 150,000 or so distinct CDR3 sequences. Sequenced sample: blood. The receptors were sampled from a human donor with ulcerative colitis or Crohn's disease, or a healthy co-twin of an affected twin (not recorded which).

CDR3 in amino acids: CSARREDLGNTEAFF. V is TRBV20-1 and J is TRBJ1-1. Germline lookup yields CDR1 DFQATT and CDR2 SNEGSKA (reference sequence). The CDR3 is 15 residues long.

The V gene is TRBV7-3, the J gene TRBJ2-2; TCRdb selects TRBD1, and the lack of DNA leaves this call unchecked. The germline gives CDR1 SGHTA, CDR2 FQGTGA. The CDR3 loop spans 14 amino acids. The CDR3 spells CASSSRGNTGELFF.

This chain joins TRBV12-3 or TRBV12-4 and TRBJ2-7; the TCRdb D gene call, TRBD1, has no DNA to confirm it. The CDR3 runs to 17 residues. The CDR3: CASISTRPETGKHEQYF.

The CDR3 protein is CASSQGAANYGYTF. The J gene is TRBJ1-2, the V gene TRBV4-3. Germline values: CDR1 LGHNA, CDR2 YSLEER. This CDR3 comprises 14 residues.

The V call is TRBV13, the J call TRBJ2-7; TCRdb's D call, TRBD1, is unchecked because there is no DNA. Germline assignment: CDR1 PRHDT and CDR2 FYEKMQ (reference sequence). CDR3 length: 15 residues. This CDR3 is CASSPRQGDSYEQYF.